Listed below are T cell receptor beta chains from one sample, sequenced in a study of T cell responses to AZD1222 COVID-19 vaccine. The data were produced by immunoSEQ multiplex PCR, yet TCRdb's version contains in-frame clones alone and is incomplete. This table has around 90,000 clones, approximately 83% appearing once. The sample was peripheral blood, taken on day 0 of AZD1222 vaccination. Every receptor here comes from an adult in good health. CDR3s include the opening cysteine and the closing phenylalanine or tryptophan. The D gene is left open where the match is weak. Size is omitted from some rows. Given values are once, few, many or a class for expanded clones.

clone_size j_call v_call d_call cdr3_aa
NA TRBJ1-1 TRBV19 NA CASSRHTEAFF
NA TRBJ2-2 TRBV18 NA CASSPPSTGELFF
NA TRBJ2-5 TRBV5-8 TRBD2 CASSLALLAGVVETQYF
NA TRBJ2-7 TRBV6-2/TRBV6-3 NA CASSYSIFQQPYEQYF
NA TRBJ2-4 TRBV30 TRBD2 CAWSFPGRGGLHIQYF
NA TRBJ2-3 TRBV6-5 NA CASSYRGDTSTDTQYF
NA TRBJ2-2 TRBV30 NA CAWSPAVTGELFF
NA TRBJ2-3 TRBV20-1 TRBD1 CSASWQGAGDTQYF
large TRBJ1-3 TRBV7-9 NA CASSYTGSAGNTIYF
NA TRBJ2-2 TRBV18 TRBD1 CASSLTGSNTGELFF
NA TRBJ1-3 TRBV29-1 NA CSVRELSGNTIYF
NA TRBJ2-3 TRBV5-1 NA CASSLTPLTGRNTDTQYF
NA TRBJ1-1 TRBV6-2/TRBV6-3 NA CASSLFREAFF
NA TRBJ2-2 TRBV6-4 TRBD2 CASSGSSGRTGELFF
NA TRBJ1-2 TRBV19 NA CASSSSQGSGYTF
NA TRBJ1-4 TRBV9 NA CASSVGRDEKLFF
NA TRBJ2-1 TRBV21-1 NA CSKHLQFF
NA TRBJ2-7 TRBV15 NA CATRKSDMRAVGYEQYF
NA TRBJ2-7 TRBV29-1 NA CSASFLDEQYF
NA TRBJ2-5 TRBV15 NA CATSRDTIETQYF
NA TRBJ1-2 TRBV28 TRBD1 CASTGKDYGYTF
few TRBJ1-3 TRBV6-5 NA CASSLDHSGNTIYF
NA TRBJ2-1 TRBV5-6 TRBD2 CASSLDPSGYNEQFF
NA TRBJ1-4 TRBV20-1 NA CSASMRGEGEKLFF
NA TRBJ1-2 TRBV6-5 NA CASSTSRGNYGYTF
NA TRBJ2-1 TRBV5-1 NA CASSSRNEQFF
NA TRBJ1-4 TRBV5-1 TRBD1 CASKQGSTNEKLFF
NA TRBJ2-7 TRBV30 NA CAWERGGVAYEQYF
NA TRBJ1-6 TRBV6-5 NA CASSYRFSGDSPLHF
NA TRBJ1-4 TRBV15 NA CATSRDTGEKLFF
NA TRBJ2-2 TRBV6-5 NA CASSYSTAPNTGELFF
NA TRBJ2-1 TRBV29-1 NA CSVVGTDNEQFF
NA TRBJ2-1 TRBV11-1 NA CASSWQGSVNEQFF
NA TRBJ2-1 TRBV5-5 NA CASSLDLNEQFF
NA TRBJ2-7 TRBV2 NA CASSDSYEQYF
NA TRBJ1-4 TRBV21-1 NA CASSNRTGERGKLFF
NA TRBJ1-2 TRBV7-2 NA CASSSPGHQPDGYTF
NA TRBJ2-6 TRBV6-5 TRBD1 CASSPDRVGANVLTF
NA TRBJ2-5 TRBV5-8 TRBD2 CASSPGTSQETQYF
NA TRBJ1-2 TRBV25-1 NA CASSRSGEQGYTF
NA TRBJ2-5 TRBV7-2 TRBD1 CASSRSGQGAWETQYF
few TRBJ1-5 TRBV9 NA CASSVGDKNQPQHF
NA TRBJ1-1 TRBV14 NA CASSQDPYGRSAKGAFF
NA TRBJ1-1 TRBV7-9 TRBD1 CASSDRGTEAFF
NA TRBJ1-6 TRBV6-5 TRBD1 CASKTGGPNVLALHF
NA TRBJ1-5 TRBV7-9 NA CASSHLNQPQHF
NA TRBJ1-2 TRBV5-1 NA CASSLEPSRVGVNYGYTF
NA TRBJ2-1 TRBV5-4 TRBD2 CASSPRSGRSYNEQFF
NA TRBJ2-1 TRBV7-8 NA CASSLGRLIRSSYNGQFF
NA TRBJ1-6 TRBV7-8 NA CASSSSLTGTSNSPLHF